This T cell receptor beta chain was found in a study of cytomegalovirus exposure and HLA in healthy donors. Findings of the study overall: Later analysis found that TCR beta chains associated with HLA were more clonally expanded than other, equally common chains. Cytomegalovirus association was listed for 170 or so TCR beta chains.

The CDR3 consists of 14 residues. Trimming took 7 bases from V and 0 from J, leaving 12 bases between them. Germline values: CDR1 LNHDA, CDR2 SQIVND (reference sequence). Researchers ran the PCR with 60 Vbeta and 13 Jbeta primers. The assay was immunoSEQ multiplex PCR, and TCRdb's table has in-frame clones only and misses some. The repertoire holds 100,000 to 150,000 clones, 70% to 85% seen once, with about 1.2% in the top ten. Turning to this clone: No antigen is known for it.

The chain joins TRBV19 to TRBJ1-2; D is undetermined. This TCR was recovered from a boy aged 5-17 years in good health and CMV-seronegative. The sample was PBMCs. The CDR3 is CASTQALANYGYTF. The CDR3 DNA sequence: TGTGCCAGTACTCAGGCCTTGGCTAACTATGGCTACACCTTC.